This T cell receptor (beta chain) was identified during a study of shared clonotypes between healthy human individuals. Notes on this clone: Its matching antigen is unknown.

Points from the study as a whole: Generally, naive subsets came out with larger estimated richness than memory subsets. The generation probabilities recorded for non-shared clonotypes fell below those of clonotypes shared by all four donors. Between a handful of donors, naive CD4 clonotypes were shared at a level of about 5%.

CD45RO-negative, CCR7-positively selected cells formed the naive CD8 fraction, excluding terminally differentiated effector memory CD45RA+ cells. Profiling relied on immunoSEQ multiplex PCR, and the TCRdb table lists in-frame clones only, not all of them. This repertoire shows fewer than 800,000 clones, about 91% found once; its top ten account for approximately 22%. The ends lost 2 bases at V and 12 bases at J; junction bases unmatched: 9. The CDR3 covers 14 residues. CDR1 is WSHSY, CDR2 SAAADI, per germline. Sequenced input: naive CD8+ T cells sorted from blood. This clonotype was sampled from a man aged 25 to 45 in good health. The rearrangement links TRBV10-2 to TRBJ1-2; 10 positions agree with TRBD1. The CDR3 bases are TGCGCCAGCAGTGAGGTGCTGGACAGGGGGTCAGACACCTTC. It is translated as CASSEVLDRGSDTF.